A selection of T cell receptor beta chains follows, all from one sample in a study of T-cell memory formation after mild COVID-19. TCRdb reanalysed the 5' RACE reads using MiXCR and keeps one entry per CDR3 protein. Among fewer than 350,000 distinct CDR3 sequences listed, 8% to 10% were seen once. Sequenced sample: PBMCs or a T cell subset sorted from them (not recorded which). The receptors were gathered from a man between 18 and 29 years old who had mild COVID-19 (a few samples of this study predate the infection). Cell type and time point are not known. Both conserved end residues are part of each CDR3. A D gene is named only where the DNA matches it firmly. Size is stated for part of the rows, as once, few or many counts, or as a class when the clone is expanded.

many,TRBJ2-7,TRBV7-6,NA,CASSRQTGTYEQYF,TGTGCCAGCAGCAGACAGACCGGGACCTACGAGCAGTACTTC
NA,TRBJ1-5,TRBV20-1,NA,CSASRGGGDQPQHF,TGCAGTGCCAGCCGCGGGGGCGGGGATCAGCCCCAGCATTTT
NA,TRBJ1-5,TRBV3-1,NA,CASSQDHGGGQPQHF,TGTGCCAGCAGCCAAGATCACGGGGGCGGGCAGCCCCAGCATTTT
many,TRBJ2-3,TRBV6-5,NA,CASKSRYNTQYF,TGTGCCAGCAAGAGCAGATACAATACGCAGTATTTT
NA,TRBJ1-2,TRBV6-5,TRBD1,CASRDRGRGYGYTF,TGTGCCAGCAGGGACAGGGGTAGGGGCTATGGCTACACCTTC
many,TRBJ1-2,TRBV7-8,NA,CASTSKANYGYTF,TGTGCCAGCACCTCGAAAGCTAACTATGGCTACACCTTC
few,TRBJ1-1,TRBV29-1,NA,CSVEARGMTTEAFF,TGCAGCGTTGAAGCGAGAGGGATGACAACTGAAGCTTTCTTT
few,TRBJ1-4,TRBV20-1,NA,CSADPGDEKLFF,TGCAGTGCGGATCCCGGGGATGAAAAACTGTTTTTT
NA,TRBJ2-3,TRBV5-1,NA,CASSLLRTSTDTQYF,TGCGCCAGCAGCTTGTTGCGGACGAGCACAGATACGCAGTATTTT
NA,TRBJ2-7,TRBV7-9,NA,CASSPRPFYEQYF,TGTGCCAGCAGCCCGCGGCCCTTCTACGAGCAGTACTTC
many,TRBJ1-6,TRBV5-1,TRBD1,CASSLAPATGGNSPLHF,TGCGCCAGCAGCTTGGCACCCGCGACAGGGGGAAATTCACCCCTCCACTTT
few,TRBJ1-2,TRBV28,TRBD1,CASSLAGGAGGYTF,TGTGCCAGCAGTTTAGCAGGGGGCGCGGGTGGCTACACCTTC
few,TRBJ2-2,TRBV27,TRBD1,CASRGQGYTGELFF,TGTGCCAGCAGAGGACAGGGGTACACCGGGGAGCTGTTTTTT
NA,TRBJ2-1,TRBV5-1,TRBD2,CASSLASGVNEQFF,TGCGCCAGCAGCTTGGCCAGCGGGGTCAATGAGCAGTTCTTC
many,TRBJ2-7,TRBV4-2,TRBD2,CASSQDRTSDEQYF,TGTGCCAGCAGCCAAGATCGAACTAGCGACGAGCAGTACTTC
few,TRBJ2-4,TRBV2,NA,CASSPAGENIQYF,TGTGCCAGCAGCCCGGCAGGGGAAAACATTCAGTACTTC
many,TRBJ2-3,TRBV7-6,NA,CASSLALPDTQYF,TGTGCCAGCAGCTTAGCGCTCCCAGATACGCAGTATTTT
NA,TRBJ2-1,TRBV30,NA,CAYWRGTSNEQFF,TGTGCCTACTGGCGGGGGACAAGTAATGAGCAGTTCTTC
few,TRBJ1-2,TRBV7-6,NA,CASSPRGGPYGYTF,TGTGCCAGCAGCCCGAGGGGGGGCCCCTATGGCTACACCTTC
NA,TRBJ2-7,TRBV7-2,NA,CASSPKHGSEQYF,TGTGCCAGCAGCCCTAAGCATGGCTCCGAGCAGTACTTC
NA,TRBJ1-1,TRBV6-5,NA,CASSWDSEGTEAFF,TGTGCCAGCAGTTGGGATTCGGAGGGGACTGAAGCTTTCTTT
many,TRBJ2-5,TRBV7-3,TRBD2,CASSNGGAGQTQYF,TGTGCCAGCAGCAACGGGGGGGCCGGGCAGACCCAGTACTTC
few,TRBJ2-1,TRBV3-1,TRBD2,CASSHPTGTSGGYNEQFF,TGTGCCAGCAGCCACCCAACAGGAACTAGCGGGGGTTACAATGAGCAGTTCTTC
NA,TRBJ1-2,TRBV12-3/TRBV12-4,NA,CASSLGDNGYTF,TGTGCCAGCAGTTTGGGGGATAATGGCTACACCTTC
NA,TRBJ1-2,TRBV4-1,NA,CASSQGRRSGYTF,TGCGCCAGCAGCCAGGGGAGAAGGTCGGGCTACACCTTC
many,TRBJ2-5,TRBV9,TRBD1,CASSPGQGRETQYF,TGTGCCAGCAGCCCGGGACAGGGACGAGAGACCCAGTACTTC
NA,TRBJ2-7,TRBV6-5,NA,CASSQRGLTYEQYF,TGTGCCAGCAGTCAAAGGGGGTTAACCTACGAGCAGTACTTC
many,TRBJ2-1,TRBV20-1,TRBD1,CSARSPGQAYNEQFF,TGCAGTGCTAGATCACCGGGACAGGCATACAATGAGCAGTTCTTC
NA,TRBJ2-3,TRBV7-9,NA,CASSSGSDTQYF,TGTGCCAGCAGCTCAGGTTCAGATACGCAGTATTTT
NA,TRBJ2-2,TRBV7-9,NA,CASSGNGELFF,TGTGCCAGCAGCGGCAACGGGGAGCTGTTTTTT
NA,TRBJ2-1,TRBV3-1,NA,CASSLIQDLPNEQFF,TGTGCCAGCAGCCTAATACAGGATCTGCCTAATGAGCAGTTCTTC
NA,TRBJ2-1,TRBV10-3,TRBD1,CAISPDRVGNEQFF,TGTGCCATCAGTCCCGACAGGGTTGGAAATGAGCAGTTCTTC
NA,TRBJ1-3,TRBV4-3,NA,CASSQLFRGASGNTIYF,TGCGCCAGCAGCCAATTGTTTCGGGGGGCTTCAGGGAACACCATATATTTT
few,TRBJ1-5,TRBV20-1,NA,CSAGKGRAGQPQHF,TGCAGTGCTGGGAAGGGCAGGGCTGGTCAGCCCCAGCATTTT
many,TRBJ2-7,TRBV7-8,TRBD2,CASSLGSSGADEQYF,TGTGCCAGCAGCTTAGGCTCTAGCGGGGCGGACGAGCAGTACTTC
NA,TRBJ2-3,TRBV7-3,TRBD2,CASSRIAGDTDTQYF,TGTGCCAGCAGCCGCATAGCGGGGGACACAGATACGCAGTATTTT
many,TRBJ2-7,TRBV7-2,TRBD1,CASSLVGDRADEQYF,TGTGCCAGCAGCTTAGTTGGGGACAGGGCAGACGAGCAGTACTTC
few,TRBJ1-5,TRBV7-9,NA,CASSSPPLPQHF,TGTGCCAGCAGCTCCCCCCCCCTGCCCCAGCATTTT
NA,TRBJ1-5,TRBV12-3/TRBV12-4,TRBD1,CASSSTRQGGSQPQHF,TGTGCCAGCAGTTCCACGAGACAGGGGGGTAGTCAGCCCCAGCATTTT
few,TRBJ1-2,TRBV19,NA,CASSMRKGPVDGYTF,TGTGCCAGTAGTATGCGAAAGGGGCCCGTGGATGGCTACACCTTC
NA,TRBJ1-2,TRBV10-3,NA,CAISESNSPNYGYTF,TGTGCCATCAGTGAGTCGAACAGCCCTAACTATGGCTACACCTTC
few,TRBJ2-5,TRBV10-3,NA,CAIRTLAGETQYF,TGTGCCATCAGGACCCTAGCCGGCGAGACCCAGTACTTC
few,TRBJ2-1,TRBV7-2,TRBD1,CASSLRRNVGTGPSSSYNEQFF,TGTGCCAGCAGCTTACGGAGAAATGTTGGGACAGGGCCATCTAGCTCCTACAATGAGCAGTTCTTC
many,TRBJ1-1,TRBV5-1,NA,CASSLDTEAFF,TGCGCCAGCAGCCTGGACACTGAAGCTTTCTTT
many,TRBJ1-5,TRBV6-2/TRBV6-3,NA,CASSPIPTRGVYQPQHF,TGTGCCAGCAGCCCAATCCCGACTCGGGGGGTTTATCAGCCCCAGCATTTT
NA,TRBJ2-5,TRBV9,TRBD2,CASSAASGAQETQYF,TGTGCCAGCAGCGCTGCGAGCGGGGCCCAAGAGACCCAGTACTTC
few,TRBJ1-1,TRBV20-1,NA,CSAPQDRSSTEAFF,TGCAGTGCTCCCCAGGACCGCTCAAGCACTGAAGCTTTCTTT
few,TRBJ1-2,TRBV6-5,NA,CASSYSVLSYGYTF,TGTGCCAGCAGTTACTCCGTCCTGAGCTATGGCTACACCTTC
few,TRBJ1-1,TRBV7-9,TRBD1,CASSTRQGTNTEAFF,TGTGCCAGCAGCACCAGACAGGGTACGAACACTGAAGCTTTCTTT
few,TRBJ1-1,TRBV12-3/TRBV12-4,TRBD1,CASSAQGLNTEAFF,TGTGCCAGCAGCGCACAGGGGTTGAACACTGAAGCTTTCTTT